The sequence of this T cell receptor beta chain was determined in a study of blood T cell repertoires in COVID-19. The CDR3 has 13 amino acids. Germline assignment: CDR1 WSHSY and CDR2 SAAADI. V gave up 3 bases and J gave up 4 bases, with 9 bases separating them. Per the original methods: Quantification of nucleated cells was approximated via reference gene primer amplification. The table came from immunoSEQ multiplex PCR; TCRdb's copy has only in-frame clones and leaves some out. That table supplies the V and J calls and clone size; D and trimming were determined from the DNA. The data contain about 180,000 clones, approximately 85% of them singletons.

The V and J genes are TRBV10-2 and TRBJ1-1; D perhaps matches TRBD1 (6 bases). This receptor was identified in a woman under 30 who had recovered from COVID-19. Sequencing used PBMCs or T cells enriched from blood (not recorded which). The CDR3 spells CASSEAGVTEAFF. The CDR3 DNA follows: TGCGCCAGCAGTGAAGCAGGGGTCACTGAAGCTTTCTTT.